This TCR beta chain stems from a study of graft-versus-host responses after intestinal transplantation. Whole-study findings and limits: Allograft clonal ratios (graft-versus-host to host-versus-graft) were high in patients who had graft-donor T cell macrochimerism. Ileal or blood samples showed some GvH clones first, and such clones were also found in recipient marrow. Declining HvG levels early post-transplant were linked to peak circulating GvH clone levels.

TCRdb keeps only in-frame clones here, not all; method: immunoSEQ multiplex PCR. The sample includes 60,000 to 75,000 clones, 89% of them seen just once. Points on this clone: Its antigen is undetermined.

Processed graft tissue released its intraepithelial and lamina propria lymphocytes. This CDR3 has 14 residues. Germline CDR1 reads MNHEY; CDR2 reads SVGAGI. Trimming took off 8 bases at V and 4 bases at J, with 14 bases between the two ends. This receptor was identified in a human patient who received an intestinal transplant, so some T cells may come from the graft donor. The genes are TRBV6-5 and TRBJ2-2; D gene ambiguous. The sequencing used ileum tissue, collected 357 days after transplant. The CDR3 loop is CASLDLGVTGELFF. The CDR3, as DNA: TGTGCCAGCTTAGATCTTGGGGTCACCGGGGAGCTGTTTTTT.